This TCR beta chain was captured by sequencing in a study of T cell changes during pregnancy in multiple sclerosis. CDR1 and CDR2 from the germline V gene are SEHNR and FQNEAQ (reference sequence). The CDR3 runs to 16 residues. The ends were cut back, 4 bases at V and 2 bases at J, with 15 bases in the middle. Data came from immunoSEQ multiplex PCR; TCRdb stores just in-frame clones and leaves some out. The data show about 85,000 clones, roughly nine tenths seen once. V is TRBV7-9 and J is TRBJ2-1; D possibly corresponds to TRBD2 (5 bases). This receptor was identified in a female donor with multiple sclerosis, enrolled in a pregnancy study. The sequences come from peripheral blood, collected in the first trimester of pregnancy. The CDR3 loop is CASSSGLRGPYNEQFF. Written as DNA, the CDR3 is TGTGCCAGCAGCTCAGGACTCCGCGGCCCCTACAATGAGCAGTTCTTC.